The 16 T cell receptor beta chains below come from one sample, sequenced in a study of T cells in Graves' hyperthyroidism and ophthalmopathy. TCR beta CDR3 regions were amplified from RNA transcripts. With the HTBI primer set, the TCR CDR3 went through a first round of RT-PCR. TCRdb processed the multiplex PCR reads anew with MiXCR; each CDR3 protein has one entry. Of under 250,000 distinct CDR3 sequences listed, around 26% are singletons. Material: blood. The receptors were sampled from a middle-aged woman with Graves' ophthalmopathy.

The chain couples TRBV11-2 to TRBJ2-7; 10 nucleotides line up with TRBD1. The germline V gene encodes CDR1 SGHAT and CDR2 FQNNGV. The trim removed 4 bases at V and 2 bases at J, leaving 14 bases unmatched. The CDR3 has 18 residues. The CDR3 coding sequence is TGTGCCAGCAGCTCCAATAGTCTGAAGGGACAGGGGACCTACGAGCAGTACTTC. This translates into CASSSNSLKGQGTYEQYF.

This clonotype was detected many times. The V call is TRBV6-1, the J call TRBJ1-5; D is uncertain. Deletions cut 5 bases from V and 9 bases from J, with 20 bases between. Per the germline V gene, CDR1 is MNHNS and CDR2 is SASEGT. The CDR3 extends over 15 amino acids. The CDR3 protein is CASSRTAVFERPQHF. CDR3 sequence (DNA): TGTGCCAGCAGTCGGACGGCTGTTTTCGAGAGGCCCCAGCATTTT.

This clonotype was detected many times. The J gene is TRBJ2-5, the V gene TRBV12-3 or TRBV12-4; D ambiguous. Trimming took 5 bases from V and 5 from J, leaving 15 bases between them. This CDR3 contains 14 residues. The CDR3 nucleotides read TGTGCCAGCAGTGACCGGGCCTCCTGGGAGACCCAGTACTTC. This translates into CASSDRASWETQYF.

The rearrangement links TRBV6-1 to TRBJ1-5; D uncertain. CDR1 and CDR2 (germline): MNHNS, SASEGT. V lost 5 bases, J lost 0 bases, and 17 bases lay in between. The CDR3 contains 17 residues. CDR3 sequence reads: CASSPESELYSNQPQHF. The CDR3 DNA is TGTGCCAGCAGTCCTGAATCAGAACTATATAGCAATCAGCCCCAGCATTTT.

This clonotype was counted ten times or more. At one of its ends the junction is not consistent with the germline gene, which may arise from a read error. J is TRBJ2-5 and V is TRBV4-2; TRBD2 agrees at 8 bases. Germline loops: CDR1 LGHNA, CDR2 YNFKEQ. The CDR3 spans 17 residues. The CDR3 spells CASSAGLGAGGQEAQYF. In DNA, the CDR3 is TGTGCCAGCAGCGCAGGACTTGGGGCGGGAGGTCAAGAGGCCCAGTACTTC.

With respect to this clonotype: Because it lacks the conserved phenylalanine or tryptophan at the end, this CDR3 is likely a read error. It is unclear where the CDR3 begins or ends on the DNA, so no DNA is shown, and the CDR3 is as TCRdb lists it. This chain connects TRBV5-1 to TRBJ2-7; the table names TRBD2, a call not compared with the DNA. The CDR3 is made up of 9 amino acids, end residues included. Per germline, CDR1 SGHRS and CDR2 YFSETQ. CDR3 residues: CASSLVPAG.

The J gene is TRBJ2-5, the V gene TRBV6-1, with TRBD1 matching 9 bases. CDR1 and CDR2 (germline): MNHNS, SASEGT. The V segment lost 7 bases and the J segment 2 bases; nucleotides outside the gene matches: 8. The CDR3 totals 15 residues. The CDR3 coding sequence is TGTGCCAGCAAGAAGACAGGGGGTGGGCAAGAGACCCAGTACTTC. This encodes CASKKTGGGQETQYF.

This clonotype was recorded at least ten times. The rearrangement links TRBV25-1 to TRBJ2-5; D unclear. CDR1 and CDR2 (germline): MGHDK, SYGVNS. Trimming removed 7 bases from V and 1 base from J, with 4 bases in between. CDR3 length equals 11 residues. The CDR3 DNA is TGTGCCAGCAACTTCCAAGAGACCCAGTACTTC. Translation gives CASNFQETQYF.

There are many counts of this clonotype. V usage is TRBV18 and J usage is TRBJ1-5; possibly TRBD1 for D (5 bases). Trimming shortened V by 5 bases and J by 5 bases, and 19 bases separated the two germline ends. The CDR3 extends over 16 amino acids. Germline-derived CDR1 and CDR2 are KGHSH and LQKENI. The chain's CDR3 is CASSDRDSAGHQPQHF. For the CDR3, the DNA is TGTGCCAGCTCAGACCGGGACTCGGCGGGTCATCAGCCCCAGCATTTT.

This clonotype occurred many times. This rearrangement joins TRBV6-5 to TRBJ2-7; D possibly corresponds to TRBD2 (6 bases). V lost 4 bases, J lost 7 bases, and 17 bases lay in between. Per the germline V gene, CDR1 is MNHEY and CDR2 is SVGAGI. This CDR3 is 14 amino acids long. Here the CDR3 reads CASSSSPAGREQYF. In nucleotides, the CDR3 is TGTGCCAGCAGTTCGAGCCCGGCGGGGAGGGAGCAGTACTTC.

This clonotype was recorded at least ten times. The rearrangement uses TRBV19 and TRBJ2-5, with TRBD1 matching over 7 bases. CDR3 length equals 15 residues. Germline CDR1 LNHDA, CDR2 SQIVND (reference sequence). Trimming took 4 bases from V and 2 from J; bases not matched to a gene: 7. CDR3 sequence reads: CASSSSGTEQETQYF. DNA of the CDR3: TGTGCCAGTAGTAGCTCCGGGACAGAACAAGAGACCCAGTACTTC.

This clonotype was observed a handful of times. This could be a read error, since a much larger clone is one nucleotide away. The chain carries TRBV5-1 and TRBJ1-3; D call uncertain. This CDR3 is built from 15 residues. CDR1 is SGHRS, CDR2 YFSETQ, per germline. The CDR3 nucleotides are TGCGCCAACAGCTTGGTTGCAGCCTCTGGAAACACCATATATTTT. Translating it yields CANSLVAASGNTIYF.

There are many counts of this clonotype. The rearrangement links TRBV20-1 to TRBJ1-1; weak D call: TRBD1 (5 bases). Trimming removed 3 bases at V and 5 bases at J, with 13 bases between. The CDR3 totals 13 residues. Germline lookup yields CDR1 DFQATT and CDR2 SNEGSKA (reference sequence). The CDR3 DNA follows: TGCAGTGCTAGCCGTCAGGGCGAGACTGAAGCTTTCTTT. Translation gives CSASRQGETEAFF.

The chain is built from TRBV20-1 and TRBJ2-7; D possibly uses TRBD1 or TRBD2 (5 bases each). The CDR3 totals 13 residues. The V and J ends lost 7 bases and 3 bases respectively, with 16 bases between them. Germline values: CDR1 DFQATT, CDR2 SNEGSKA (reference sequence). The CDR3 nucleotides read TGCAGTGTTACTAGGGACCGGGACTACGAGCAGTACTTC. Encoded protein: CSVTRDRDYEQYF.

There are many counts of this clonotype. The gene calls are TRBV20-1 and TRBJ1-1; no definite D call. The CDR3 length is 14 residues. Germline-derived CDR1 and CDR2 are DFQATT and SNEGSKA (reference sequence). Trimming pared 2 bases from V and 0 bases from J, leaving 10 bases between. CDR3 nucleotide sequence: TGCAGTGCTAGACCCGAGACGGTGAACACTGAAGCTTTCTTT. Translation gives CSARPETVNTEAFF.

This clonotype was observed many times. The chain carries TRBV29-1 and TRBJ1-2; TRBD1 is a possible D gene (5 bases). V lost 4 bases and J 8 bases, leaving 14 bases between the germline ends. The germline gives CDR1 SQVTM, CDR2 ANQGSEA. The CDR3 is made up of 12 amino acids. The CDR3 reads CSVVQGDKGYTF. CDR3 DNA: TGCAGCGTTGTTCAGGGTGACAAGGGCTACACCTTC.